Following are 24 T cell receptor beta chains from one sample sequenced in a study of T-cell reconstitution after alpha-beta-depleted transplantation in children. Unique molecular identifiers were used in preparing the TCRbeta library. TCRdb ran MiXCR on the PCR reads and lists one entry per CDR3 protein. The profile shows about 870,000 distinct CDR3 sequences, 15% to 20% of them singletons. This specimen was PBMCs, mostly from graft donor cells, taken 360 days after TCRalphabeta/CD19-depleted stem cell transplant. Source of these receptors: a male patient between 10 and 17 years old who had a stem cell transplant for acute lymphoblastic leukemia, so the T cells may come from the graft donor.

This clonotype was recorded many times. The chain links TRBV9 to TRBJ2-1, with 9 bases that match TRBD1. Trimming cost V 3 bases and J 2 bases; bases outside gene matches: 6. CDR1 is SGDLS and CDR2 is YYNGEE in the germline V gene. The length of the CDR3 is 16 residues. CDR3 nucleotide sequence: TGTGCCAGCAGCGGGCATGGACAGGGGACCTACAATGAGCAGTTCTTC. It translates to CASSGHGQGTYNEQFF.

This rearrangement joins TRBV5-1 to TRBJ2-1; D might be TRBD2 (6 bases). V was shortened by 4 bases and J by 7 bases, with 12 bases between the two germline ends. Per the germline V gene, CDR1 is SGHRS and CDR2 is YFSETQ. This CDR3 spans 13 amino acids. Here the CDR3 reads CASSRDWRNEQFF. CDR3 nucleotide sequence: TGCGCCAGCAGCAGGGACTGGAGGAATGAGCAGTTCTTC.

For this clonotype: It is likely a read error, because the conserved phenylalanine at the end of the CDR3 is missing. The CDR3 sequence is CASSFGGENEQFC. The CDR3, as DNA: TGTGCCAGCAGTTTTGGGGGAGAGAATGAGCAGTTCTGC. The chain links TRBV27 to TRBJ2-1, with D possibly called TRBD1 or TRBD2 (5 bases each). This CDR3 contains 13 residues. Germline V gives CDR1 MNHEY, CDR2 SMNVEV (reference sequence). Deletions cut 3 bases from V and 7 bases from J, with 10 bases between.

The chain employs TRBV6-1 and TRBJ2-5; D call uncertain. CDR3 length: 14 amino acids. Germline CDR1 MNHNS, CDR2 SASEGT. The ends were cut back, 5 bases at V and 4 bases at J, with 14 bases in the middle. CDR3 sequence reads: CASSLTFMTETQYF. The CDR3 nucleotides are TGTGCCAGCAGTCTAACCTTCATGACAGAGACCCAGTACTTC.

This clonotype was seen a handful of times. This sequence joins TRBV18 and TRBJ2-4; D is unresolved. This CDR3 has 17 amino acids. Germline V gives CDR1 KGHSH, CDR2 LQKENI. Trimming took off 3 bases at V and 0 bases at J, with 15 bases between the two ends. Here the CDR3 reads CASSPWPDTLAKNIQYF. As DNA, the CDR3 is TGTGCCAGCTCACCCTGGCCAGACACCCTAGCCAAAAACATTCAGTACTTC.

The rearrangement joins TRBV12-3 or TRBV12-4 to TRBJ2-1, with D perhaps given as TRBD1 or TRBD2 (5 bases each). The CDR3 sequence is 14 residues long. V lost 1 base to trimming and J lost 6 bases, with 10 bases between them. The CDR3 is CASSLVEGPNEQFF. DNA for the CDR3: TGTGCCAGCAGTTTAGTAGAGGGGCCCAATGAGCAGTTCTTC.

This clonotype was seen a few times. This chain joins TRBV7-2 and TRBJ2-7; possibly TRBD2 for D (5 bases). Looked up from germline, CDR1 is SGHTA and CDR2 is FQGNSA. This CDR3 contains 19 residues. Trimming shortened V by 5 bases and J by 0 bases, and 26 bases separated the two germline ends. The CDR3 sequence: CASSPRLGVPTRSSYEQYF. For the CDR3, the DNA is TGTGCCAGCAGCCCCCGTCTGGGAGTCCCCACAAGGAGCTCCTACGAGCAGTACTTC.

A single count supports this clonotype. V usage is TRBV12-3 or TRBV12-4 and J usage is TRBJ2-5, with TRBD2 matching 9 bases. The ends lost 4 bases at V and 4 bases at J; junction bases unmatched: 10. There are 16 residues in the CDR3. CDR3 sequence: CASSSSGTSLTETQYF. Here the CDR3 DNA reads TGTGCCAGCAGTTCATCCGGGACTAGCCTTACAGAGACCCAGTACTTC.

The gene calls are TRBV15 and TRBJ2-1; 8 bases fit TRBD2. The junction had 13 bases not matched to a gene; V was cut back by 0 bases and J by 6 bases. CDR1 LNHNV and CDR2 YYDKDF come from the germline V gene (reference sequence). There are 18 residues in the CDR3. Here the CDR3 reads CATSRDTQRESRGNEQFF. CDR3 DNA sequence: TGTGCCACCAGCAGAGATACCCAGCGGGAGTCGAGGGGCAATGAGCAGTTCTTC.

The chain joins TRBV18 to TRBJ2-7, with D possibly matching TRBD2 (5 bases). The germline V gene has CDR1 KGHSH and CDR2 LQKENI. V was trimmed by 6 bases and J by 5 bases, leaving 17 bases between them. This CDR3 is built from 14 residues. CDR3 loop: CASSLGKQRNEQYF. The CDR3 region has the DNA TGTGCCAGCTCCCTCGGGAAACAGAGGAACGAGCAGTACTTC.

The rearrangement uses TRBV27 and TRBJ2-3; no clear D. This CDR3 is 13 amino acids long. The ends were cut back, 3 bases at V and 2 bases at J, with 6 bases in the middle. The germline CDR1 and CDR2 sequences are MNHEY and SMNVEV (reference sequence). This CDR3 is CASSFLDTDTQYF. In nucleotides, the CDR3 is TGTGCCAGCAGTTTTTTGGACACAGATACGCAGTATTTT.

The rearrangement uses TRBV29-1 and TRBJ2-1, with 9 bases matching TRBD2. CDR1 is SQVTM, CDR2 ANQGSEA, per germline. Losses at the gene ends were 5 bases for V and 3 bases for J; bases not matched to a gene: 5. The CDR3 has 14 residues. CDR3 in DNA: TGCAGCGTTTTCGGACTAGCGTTCTACAATGAGCAGTTCTTC. Translating it yields CSVFGLAFYNEQFF.

A few counts support this clonotype. CDR3 DNA sequence: TGTGCCAGCAGCCCCCGCGTGCCGATCCCCCACCTCTCTGGGGCCAACGTCCTGACTTTC. Protein sequence: CASSPRVPIPHLSGANVLTF. The genes are TRBV11-1 and TRBJ2-6; no reliable D call. V was shortened by 5 bases and J by 0 bases, with 23 bases between the two germline ends. The CDR3 is made up of 20 amino acids. From germline, CDR1 is SGHAT and CDR2 FQDESV (reference sequence).

The V call is TRBV12-3 or TRBV12-4, the J call TRBJ2-1, with D possibly being TRBD2 (6 bases). V gave up 0 bases and J gave up 12 bases, with 15 bases separating them. This CDR3 contains 14 residues. The CDR3 DNA reads TGTGCCAGCAGTTTAGCCGGGACTCCACAGAGGCAGTTCTTC. As protein: CASSLAGTPQRQFF.

DNA of the CDR3: TGTGCCAGCAGCTTAAGGGGACAGTATAATTCACCCCTCCACTTT. Amino acid sequence: CASSLRGQYNSPLHF. The rearrangement joins TRBV7-6 to TRBJ1-6; 7 bases fit TRBD1. This CDR3 comprises 15 residues. J was trimmed by 4 bases and V by 2 bases; bases with no gene match: 2. Germline CDR1 reads SGHVS; CDR2 reads FNYEAQ.

This clonotype was counted ten times or more. The chain combines TRBV12-3 or TRBV12-4 with TRBJ1-1; TRBD1 is a possible D gene (5 bases). The CDR3 runs 15 residues. V was shortened by 3 bases and J by 4 bases, with 15 bases between the two germline ends. CDR3 in amino acids: CASSFPWGGGTEAFF. The CDR3 DNA reads as TGTGCCAGCAGTTTCCCTTGGGGGGGTGGCACTGAAGCTTTCTTT.

The sample holds many counts of this clonotype. This chain connects TRBV5-1 to TRBJ1-1; D gene uncertain. Germline CDR1 is SGHRS and CDR2 is YFSETQ. The CDR3 extends over 16 amino acids. Between the trimmed V and J ends, which lost 0 bases and 1 base, there was a span of 13 bases. CDR3 coding DNA: TGCGCCAGCAGCTTGGATACTCAGACTCAGAACACTGAAGCTTTCTTT. Its translation: CASSLDTQTQNTEAFF.

As to this clonotype: Mismatch with germline at one junction end may stem from a read error. In DNA form, the CDR3 reads TGTGCAACCAGCAGACCCAGGCGACTAGCGGGATACAATGAGCAGTTCTTC. It specifies CATSRPRRLAGYNEQFF. The J gene is TRBJ2-1, the V gene TRBV15, with TRBD2 matching over 11 bases. This CDR3 comprises 17 residues. Germline CDR1 reads LNHNV; CDR2 reads YYDKDF (reference sequence). Drawing the rest from reference TRBV15 and TRBJ2-1, the complete variable domain is DAMVIQNPRYQVTQFGKPVTLSCSQTLNHNVMYWYQQKSSQAPKLLFHYYDKDFNNEADTPDNFQSRRPNTSFCFLDIRSPGLGDTAMYLCATSRPRRLAGYNEQFFGPGTRLTVL.

This chain joins TRBV3-1 and TRBJ2-7; 7 bases line up with TRBD1. V gave up 6 bases and J gave up 1 base; unmatched junction bases: 12. CDR1 is LGHDT and CDR2 is YNNKEL in the germline V gene (reference sequence). The CDR3 is 16 residues long. CDR3: CASRGTRGTESYEQYF. In DNA form, the CDR3 reads TGTGCCAGCAGGGGAACGAGGGGGACAGAATCCTACGAGCAGTACTTC.

The rearrangement joins TRBV5-1 to TRBJ2-1; TRBD2 agrees at 9 bases. This CDR3 spans 16 amino acids. The junction had 14 bases not matched to a gene; V was cut back by 5 bases and J by 8 bases. Germline loops: CDR1 SGHRS, CDR2 YFSETQ. The CDR3 sequence: CASRRVAGVRVDEQFF. In nucleotides, the CDR3 is TGCGCCAGCAGGAGAGTAGCGGGAGTACGGGTCGATGAGCAGTTCTTC.

This clonotype has only a few counts. DNA for the CDR3: TGTGCCAGCAGTATAGCCCTATCCGGCACCGGGGAGCTGTTTTTT. This gives the protein CASSIALSGTGELFF. The chain is built from TRBV27 and TRBJ2-2, with D unresolved. Trimming removed 5 bases at V and 4 bases at J, with 14 bases between. CDR1 MNHEY and CDR2 SMNVEV come from the germline V gene (reference sequence). The CDR3 has 15 residues.

The V and J genes are TRBV18 and TRBJ2-5; D is undetermined. Between the trimmed V and J ends, which lost 2 bases and 5 bases, there was a span of 6 bases. This CDR3 has 12 residues. Germline V gene data show CDR1 as KGHSH and CDR2 as LQKENI. In nucleotides, the CDR3 is TGTGCCAGCTCACCAGAATGGGAGACCCAGTACTTC. Translating it yields CASSPEWETQYF.

A note on this clonotype: The junction and the germline gene differ at one end; a read error may be behind it. The rearrangement joins TRBV12-3 or TRBV12-4 to TRBJ1-2; no definite D call. This CDR3 is 13 amino acids long. The chain's CDR3 is CTSSLNGDYGYTF. In nucleotides, the CDR3 is TGTACCAGCAGTTTAAACGGGGACTATGGCTACACCTTC.

This clonotype was found many times. The CDR3 spells CASSSFRELVYEQYF. The CDR3 DNA is TGTGCCAGCAGCTCCTTCCGGGAGCTCGTCTACGAGCAGTACTTC. The V gene is TRBV7-6, the J gene TRBJ2-7; D is possibly TRBD2 (6 bases). CDR3 length: 15 residues. Trimming shortened V by 4 bases and J by 3 bases, and 16 bases separated the two germline ends. Germline V lookup: CDR1 SGHVS, CDR2 FNYEAQ.